Below, 28 T cell receptor beta chains from the same sample are listed, as sequenced in a study of T cell repertoires in cytomegalovirus infection. TCRdb reanalysed the reads using MiXCR and keeps one entry per CDR3 protein. The sample has under 850,000 distinct CDR3 sequences; roughly 36% are singletons. Antigens for these TCRs are unknown. Sequencing used cultured PBMCs, obtained from culture after CMV antigen stimulation. Receptors originate from a human donor in good health (CMV status not recorded). Some clones in this sample may be carry-over from other donors' samples.

This clonotype was detected a few times. The CDR3 sequence: CASSSDRAIYETQYF. In nucleotides, the CDR3 is TGTGCCAGCAGCTCAGACAGGGCTATTTATGAGACCCAGTACTTC. The V gene is TRBV7-2, the J gene TRBJ2-5, with 7 bases aligning to TRBD1. Germline V lookup: CDR1 SGHTA, CDR2 FQGNSA. This CDR3 contains 15 residues. With 4 bases clipped from V and 5 bases from J, the junction kept 10 bases outside the gene matches.

J is TRBJ2-3 and V is TRBV7-4; 8 nucleotides match TRBD2. Germline values: CDR1 SGHVT, CDR2 SQSDAQ. V was clipped by 1 base and J by 6 bases; unmatched bases: 3. This CDR3 has 14 amino acids. The CDR3 sequence is CASSLGIAGDTQYF. In DNA, the CDR3 is TGTGCCAGCAGCTTAGGGATAGCGGGGGATACGCAGTATTTT.

This clonotype occurred a few times. The V call is TRBV6-6, the J call TRBJ2-1; 9 bases are shared with TRBD2. CDR1 is MNHNY, CDR2 SVGAGI, per germline (reference sequence). V shed 8 bases and J 6 bases; nucleotides not matched to a gene: 8. The CDR3 contains 14 residues. The CDR3 loop is CASGLAGATNEQFF. In DNA, the CDR3 is TGTGCCAGCGGCTTAGCGGGAGCGACCAATGAGCAGTTCTTC.

The chain is built from TRBV7-8 and TRBJ1-1; possible D gene TRBD1, 5 bases. V lost 3 bases and J 1 base, leaving 12 bases between the germline ends. There are 15 residues in the CDR3. CDR1 is SGHVS, CDR2 FQNEAQ, per germline. CDR3 loop: CASSLGGEGNTEAFF. The DNA for the CDR3 is TGTGCCAGCAGCTTGGGAGGGGAGGGGAACACTGAAGCTTTCTTT.

The gene calls are TRBV7-2 and TRBJ1-4; tentatively, D is TRBD1 (5 bases). This CDR3 is 14 amino acids long. Germline values: CDR1 SGHTA, CDR2 FQGNSA. The V gene lost 0 bases and the J gene lost 14 bases, with 16 bases spanning the gap. The CDR3 loop reads CASSLAVGGGFLFF. CDR3 sequence (DNA): TGTGCCAGCAGCTTAGCGGTGGGGGGGGGATTTCTGTTTTTT.

This clonotype was detected only a few times. V gene TRBV10-3 combines with J gene TRBJ2-1; no firm D call. From germline, CDR1 is ENHRY and CDR2 SYGVKD. The CDR3 has 14 amino acids. Deletions cut 4 bases from V and 6 bases from J, with 13 bases between. The CDR3 loop is CAISAPRGVNEQFF. CDR3 bases: TGTGCCATCAGTGCCCCTCGAGGTGTCAATGAGCAGTTCTTC.

The chain uses TRBV7-8 and TRBJ2-1; 9 bases agree with TRBD2. V was clipped by 3 bases and J by 4 bases; unmatched bases: 7. From germline, CDR1 is SGHVS and CDR2 FQNEAQ. The CDR3 extends over 16 amino acids. The CDR3 nucleotides are TGTGCCAGCAGCTTCAGACTAGCGGTAGATTACAATGAGCAGTTCTTC. Encoded protein: CASSFRLAVDYNEQFF.

This clonotype was counted only a few times. The chain combines TRBV20-1 with TRBJ2-1, with TRBD2 identical over 12 bases. The CDR3 is 14 amino acids. Germline CDR1 DFQATT, CDR2 SNEGSKA (reference sequence). This chain's CDR3 is CSLVRTSGAKEQFF. The CDR3 bases are TGCAGCCTCGTTCGGACTAGCGGGGCTAAAGAGCAGTTCTTC.

A remark on this clonotype: At one boundary the junction diverges from the germline segment, which might be a read error. The chain uses TRBV7-3 and TRBJ2-7; D unclear. The CDR3 contains 12 residues. Germline loops: CDR1 SGHTA, CDR2 FQGTGA. For the CDR3, the DNA is TGTGCCAACAGCTTAGAGGACTACGAGCAGTACTTC. Its protein product is CANSLEDYEQYF.

J is TRBJ2-1 and V is TRBV6-8; D possibly corresponds to TRBD2 (5 bases). Trimming pared 2 bases from V and 4 bases from J, leaving 6 bases between. The CDR3 loop spans 13 amino acids. Germline V gene lookup returns CDR1 MNHGY and CDR2 SAAAGT. The CDR3 region has the DNA TGTGCCAGCAGTTACGACTATTACAATGAGCAGTTCTTC. Encoded protein: CASSYDYYNEQFF.

This clonotype occurred once. Given the absence of the conserved phenylalanine or tryptophan at the CDR3 end, a read error is likely. The chain recombines TRBV24-1 with TRBJ2-1, with D hard to call. V gave up 3 bases and J gave up 2 bases, with 7 bases separating them. Germline values: CDR1 KGHDR, CDR2 SFDVKD. There are 14 residues in the CDR3. Here the CDR3 reads CATSDGLAYNEQFL. The CDR3 DNA is TGTGCCACCAGTGATGGGCTAGCCTACAATGAGCAGTTCTTG.

The V gene is TRBV7-2, the J gene TRBJ2-1; 12 bases match TRBD2. From germline, CDR1 is SGHTA and CDR2 FQGNSA. Germline trimming cut 6 bases from V and 9 bases from J; bases unmatched to any gene: 15. The CDR3 contains 17 residues. The CDR3 sequence is CASRGLLTSGGMSEQFF. CDR3 coding DNA: TGTGCCAGCAGAGGTCTTTTGACTAGCGGGGGAATGAGTGAGCAGTTCTTC.

The CDR3, as DNA: TGCGCCAGCAGCCAAGATATGGGGGCCACAGATACGCAGTATTTT. It translates to CASSQDMGATDTQYF. This chain connects TRBV4-3 to TRBJ2-3; D may be TRBD1 (6 bases). Germline V gene sequence: CDR1 LGHNA, CDR2 YSLEER. CDR3 length: 15 residues. V was cut by 0 bases and J by 2 bases, with 9 bases left in between.

The V call is TRBV7-2, the J call TRBJ1-6; no firm D call. This CDR3 contains 13 residues. Trimming removed 5 bases from V and 10 bases from J, with 12 bases in between. CDR1 and CDR2 (germline): SGHTA, FQGNSA. The CDR3 region is CASSPSRRSPLHF. CDR3 in DNA: TGTGCCAGCAGCCCATCTCGCAGGTCACCCCTCCACTTT. The full variable domain, with the rest looked up from reference TRBV7-2 and TRBJ1-6, is GAGVSQSPSNKVTEKGKDVELRCDPISGHTALYWYRQSLGQGLEFLIYFQGNSAPDKSGLPSDRFSAERTGGSVSTLTIQRTQQEDSAVYLCASSPSRRSPLHFGNGTRLTVT.

The chain is built from TRBV7-9 and TRBJ1-5; the D is unclear. Between the trimmed V and J ends, which lost 1 base and 2 bases, there was a span of 12 bases. Germline assignment: CDR1 SEHNR and CDR2 FQNEAQ (reference sequence). The CDR3 consists of 16 residues. CDR3 DNA sequence: TGTGCCAGCAGCTTAGAGACGGTGGACGGCAATCAGCCCCAGCATTTT. The encoded protein is CASSLETVDGNQPQHF. Full variable domain (missing parts from reference TRBV7-9 and TRBJ1-5): DTGVSQNPRHKITKRGQNVTFRCDPISEHNRLYWYRQTLGQGPEFLTYFQNEAQLEKSRLLSDRFSAERPKGSFSTLEIQRTEQGDSAMYLCASSLETVDGNQPQHFGDGTRLSIL.

This clonotype was observed a handful of times. The chain joins TRBV19 to TRBJ2-3, with 10 positions matching TRBD2. CDR1 and CDR2 (germline): LNHDA, SQIVND (reference sequence). V was pared by 0 bases and J by 4 bases, with 4 bases of the junction left unmatched. The CDR3 runs 16 residues. The CDR3 bases are TGTGCCAGTAGTATAGATCTAGCGGGAGTGGCAGATACGCAGTATTTT. Amino acid sequence: CASSIDLAGVADTQYF.

The chain employs TRBV5-1 and TRBJ1-1, with D perhaps TRBD1 (6 bases). The CDR3 extends over 15 amino acids. V was cut by 3 bases and J by 1 base, with 13 bases left in between. CDR1 SGHRS and CDR2 YFSETQ come from the germline V gene. CDR3 DNA: TGCGCCAGCAGCTGGGGGGCGGGGGCGAACACTGAAGCTTTCTTT. Amino acids: CASSWGAGANTEAFF.

The chain employs TRBV20-1 and TRBJ2-3; the match to TRBD1 covers 8 bases. Looked up from germline, CDR1 is DFQATT and CDR2 is SNEGSKA (reference sequence). This CDR3 is built from 14 residues. V was clipped by 7 bases and J by 3 bases; unmatched bases: 9. The CDR3 here is CSVATGVGTDTQYF. The CDR3, as DNA: TGCAGTGTCGCGACAGGGGTGGGTACAGATACGCAGTATTTT.

This clonotype was detected only a few times. This rearrangement joins TRBV6-1 to TRBJ2-7, with D perhaps matching TRBD2 (6 bases). V was pared by 7 bases and J by 11 bases, with 21 bases between. The CDR3 sequence is 13 residues long. Germline V lookup: CDR1 MNHNS, CDR2 SASEGT. The CDR3 is CASIEAAGTWEYF. CDR3 in DNA: TGTGCCAGCATCGAAGCAGCAGGGACTTGGGAGTACTTC.

This clonotype has only a few counts. The chain carries TRBV12-5 and TRBJ2-4, with a weak D call TRBD1 (5 bases). The CDR3 loop spans 14 amino acids. Germline values: CDR1 LGHNT, CDR2 FRNRAP. The V gene lost 4 bases and the J gene lost 7 bases, with 14 bases spanning the gap. The CDR3 loop reads CASGSWKGWNIQYF. As DNA, the CDR3 is TGTGCTAGTGGTTCTTGGAAGGGGTGGAACATTCAGTACTTC.

J is TRBJ1-5 and V is TRBV2; D not resolved. The length of the CDR3 is 14 residues. V was trimmed by 1 base and J by 5 bases, leaving 9 bases between them. Germline-derived CDR1 and CDR2 are SNHLY and FYNNEI. The CDR3 sequence is CASSEEGLDQPQHF. The DNA for the CDR3 is TGTGCCAGCAGTGAAGAAGGGTTAGATCAGCCCCAGCATTTT. The variable domain in full, with the rest retrieved from reference TRBV2 and TRBJ1-5, is EPEVTQTPSHQVTQMGQEVILRCVPISNHLYFYWYRQILGQKVEFLVSFYNNEISEKSEIFDDQFSVERPDGSNFTLKIRSTKLEDSAMYFCASSEEGLDQPQHFGDGTRLSIL.

In its sample, this clonotype was seen many times. V usage is TRBV7-2 and J usage is TRBJ2-3; 9 nucleotides match TRBD2. This CDR3 spans 15 amino acids. Germline V lookup: CDR1 SGHTA, CDR2 FQGNSA. V lost 2 bases and J lost 3; bases outside the gene matches: 3. The CDR3 bases are TGTGCCAGCAGCTTAAGTGGACTAGCGACAGATACGCAGTATTTT. Its translation: CASSLSGLATDTQYF.

The chain joins TRBV5-5 to TRBJ1-2, with unresolved D. The CDR3 covers 14 residues. Germline CDR1 is SGHKS and CDR2 is YYEKEE (reference sequence). The germline V and J ends were trimmed by 5 bases and 4 bases, with 15 bases remaining between them. CDR3 coding DNA: TGTGCCAGCAGACCAACTCTCGAGGGCTATGGCTACACCTTC. It translates to CASRPTLEGYGYTF.

In this sample, this clonotype turned up many times. This chain connects TRBV7-2 to TRBJ2-5; D is undetermined. The V and J ends lost 5 bases and 1 base respectively, with 8 bases between them. Germline CDR1 reads SGHTA; CDR2 reads FQGNSA. The CDR3 has 13 amino acids. The CDR3 region has the DNA TGTGCCAGCAGCGGACGACCCCAAGAGACCCAGTACTTC. Residues: CASSGRPQETQYF.

About this clonotype: A read error is likely, as this CDR3 ends without the conserved phenylalanine or tryptophan. The chain combines TRBV7-2 with TRBJ2-4; D might be TRBD2 (6 bases). The CDR3 length is 14 residues. Germline CDR1 SGHTA, CDR2 FQGNSA. V gave up 1 base and J gave up 7 bases, with 11 bases separating them. The CDR3 reads CASSLGGDVNIQYY. In DNA form, the CDR3 reads TGTGCCAGCAGCTTAGGGGGGGACGTGAACATTCAGTACTAC.

V is TRBV3-1 and J is TRBJ2-1, with D possibly being TRBD2 (6 bases). Trimming shortened V by 3 bases and J by 6 bases, and 6 bases separated the two germline ends. The germline V gene has CDR1 LGHDT and CDR2 YNNKEL (reference sequence). The CDR3 totals 12 residues. The CDR3 loop is CASSQTSNEQFF. DNA for the CDR3: TGTGCCAGCAGCCAGACTAGCAATGAGCAGTTCTTC.

This clonotype came up a few times. J is TRBJ1-4 and V is TRBV2, with D possibly TRBD1 on 6 matching bases. The V gene's germline CDR1 is SNHLY and CDR2 FYNNEI. CDR3 length: 15 residues. Trimming took off 5 bases at V and 0 bases at J, with 10 bases between the two ends. The CDR3 sequence: CASSLQGTTNEKLFF. The DNA for the CDR3 is TGTGCCAGCAGTCTACAGGGAACAACTAATGAAAAACTGTTTTTT.

A few counts support this clonotype. This sequence joins TRBV10-2 and TRBJ2-3, with D perhaps matching TRBD2 (5 bases). Looked up from germline, CDR1 is WSHSY and CDR2 is SAAADI. This CDR3 comprises 14 residues. The V and J ends lost 2 bases and 1 base respectively, with 7 bases between them. DNA of the CDR3: TGCGCCAGCAGTGAGGCGCGGGGCACAGATACGCAGTATTTT. It specifies CASSEARGTDTQYF.